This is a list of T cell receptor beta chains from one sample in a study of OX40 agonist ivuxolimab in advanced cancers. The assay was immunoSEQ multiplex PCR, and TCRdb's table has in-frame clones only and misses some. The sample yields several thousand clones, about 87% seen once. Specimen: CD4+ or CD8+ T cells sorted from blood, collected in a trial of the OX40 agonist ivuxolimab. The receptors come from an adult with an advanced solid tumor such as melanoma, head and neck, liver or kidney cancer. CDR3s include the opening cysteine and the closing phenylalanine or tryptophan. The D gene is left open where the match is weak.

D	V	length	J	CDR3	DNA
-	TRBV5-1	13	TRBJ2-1	CASSWGYSGEQFF	TGCGCCAGCAGCTGGGGATATTCGGGGGAGCAGTTCTTC
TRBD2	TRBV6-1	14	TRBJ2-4	CASSFTSGANIQYF	TGTGCCAGCAGTTTTACTAGCGGGGCAAACATTCAGTACTTC
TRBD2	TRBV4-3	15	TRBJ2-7	CASSQDPSGGYEQYF	TGCGCCAGCAGCCAAGATCCTAGCGGGGGCTACGAGCAGTACTTC
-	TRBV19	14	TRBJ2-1	CASSTDYLRNEQFF	TGTGCCAGTAGTACAGACTACCTAAGGAATGAGCAGTTCTTC
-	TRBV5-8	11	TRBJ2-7	CASSVSYEQYF	TGTGCCAGCAGCGTAAGCTACGAGCAGTACTTC
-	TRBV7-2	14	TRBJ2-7	CASSDDGLSYEQYF	TGTGCCAGCAGCGACGACGGGCTCTCCTACGAGCAGTACTTC
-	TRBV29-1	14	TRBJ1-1	CSAKFKTRGTEAFF	TGCAGCGCCAAATTCAAGACGAGGGGCACTGAAGCTTTCTTT
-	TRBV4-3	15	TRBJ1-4	CASSQDRGAGEKLFF	TGCGCCAGCAGCCAAGATCGGGGGGCTGGGGAAAAACTGTTTTTT
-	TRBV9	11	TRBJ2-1	CASSGYEGQFF	TGTGCCAGCAGCGGGTACGAGGGGCAGTTCTTC
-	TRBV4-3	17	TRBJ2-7	CASSQDSSGAHSYEQYF	TGCGCCAGCAGCCAAGATTCCTCCGGGGCGCATTCCTACGAGCAGTACTTC
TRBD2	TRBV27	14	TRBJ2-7	CASSSSGGLYEQYF	TGTGCCAGCAGTTCCAGCGGGGGTCTCTACGAGCAGTACTTC